This T cell receptor (beta chain) is drawn from a study of spatial heterogeneity in lung cancer (dated by TCRdb to 2018 to 2020). In the study overall: Beta-chain transcripts were consistently detected in greater numbers than alpha-chain transcripts, which likely reflects a higher abundance of beta-chain transcripts. In the raw uncorrected reads, each unique combination of TCR and UMI appeared on average more than ten times. TCR alpha and beta repertoires were quantitatively compared across multiple tumor regions, matched nontumor lung and blood in non-small cell lung cancer. Nonsynonymous mutation counts, determined by whole-exome sequencing of tumor tissue, were related to features of the TCR repertoire. Both alpha and beta chains were TCR-sequenced in samples taken at surgery, namely 220 tumor regions, approximately 63 matched nontumor lung samples and 50 to 60 PBMC samples. General conclusions and limits of the study: Ubiquitous expanded tumor TCRs were found in blood more often at tumor resection than at routine follow-up. Additional single-cell paired TCR alpha and beta sequencing was considered necessary to confirm, at a functional level, the hypothesis that regional TCRs recognize regional mutations.

In its sample, this clonotype was seen many times. Its antigen remains undetermined. Within one base of it there is no much larger clone, and no base qualities were kept. Receptors were amplified or captured by 5' RACE. TCRdb names NextSeq 500 as the instrument used. In the TCR library protocol, a unique molecular identifier was attached to each TCR cDNA molecule so that PCR and sequencing errors could be corrected. Processing in the source paper ran as follows. TCR identification, UMI-based error correction and CDR3 extraction were performed with Decombinator tools. Expanded TCRs were defined as those above a frequency of 2 per 1,000, corresponding to the top 1% of the tumor frequency distribution. Renyi diversity was calculated using the R vegan package after each repertoire was subsampled 100 times to 5,000 TCRs. To build CDR3 similarity networks, amino acid triplet string-kernel similarity was used, and CDR3s were connected when their pairwise similarity was above 0.82. TCRdb's own reprocessing of the public reads used fastp at Q25 and MiXCR and kept productive beta chains. Rows with a matching CDR3 protein are joined into one entry that keeps the most common DNA and genes. These V and J calls derive from TCRdb rather than the authors' analysis. The sample yields 40,000 to 50,000 distinct CDR3 sequences; roughly 13% were counted once. The top ten clonotypes cover 55% to 70% of the sample.

For CDR1 and CDR2, the germline V gene lists ENHRY and SYGVKD. The junction shows trimming of 11 bases on V and 3 bases on J, plus 19 bases between the germline ends. The CDR3 spans 14 residues, from the cysteine through the phenylalanine. Just the 42-base CDR3 DNA is kept, in frame starting at base 1. The sample's time point label is to be understood as: sample taken at primary tumor resection. The donors were about 65 patients from the lung TRACERx cohort who had early-stage, untreated non-small cell lung cancer. For TCR sequencing, whole RNA was extracted from tumor and nontumor lung tissue, or from cryopreserved PBMC samples, and no cell sorting was done. Only patients for whom sufficient RNA was available from at least two tumor regions were selected for TCR sequencing.

This specimen was PBMCs, taken at surgery. The chain is assembled from TRBV10-3 and TRBJ1-2, with the D gene call left open. The sequence was obtained from a male donor with early-stage non-small cell lung cancer. The bases read TGTGCCGCCTCAGGCCCCTCCACAGACTATGGCTACACCTTC. Its coded protein is CAASGPSTDYGYTF.